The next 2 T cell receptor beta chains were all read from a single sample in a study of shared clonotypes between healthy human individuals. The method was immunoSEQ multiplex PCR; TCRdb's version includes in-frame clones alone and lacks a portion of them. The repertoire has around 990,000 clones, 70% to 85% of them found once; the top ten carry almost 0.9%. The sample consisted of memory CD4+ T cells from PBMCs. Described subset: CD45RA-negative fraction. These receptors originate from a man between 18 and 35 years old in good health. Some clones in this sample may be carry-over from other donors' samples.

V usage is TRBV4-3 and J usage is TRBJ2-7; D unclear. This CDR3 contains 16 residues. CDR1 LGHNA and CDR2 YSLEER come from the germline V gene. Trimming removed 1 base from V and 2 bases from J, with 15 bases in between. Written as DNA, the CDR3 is TGCGCCAGCAGCCAAGGACACTCCGACGGCACCTACGAGCAGTACTTC. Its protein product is CASSQGHSDGTYEQYF.

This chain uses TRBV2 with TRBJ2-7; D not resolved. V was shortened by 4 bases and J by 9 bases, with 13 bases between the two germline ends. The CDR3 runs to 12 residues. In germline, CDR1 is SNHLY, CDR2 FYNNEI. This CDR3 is CASSVGILWQYF. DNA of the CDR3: TGTGCCAGCAGTGTCGGAATCCTCTGGCAGTACTTC.